This T cell receptor (beta chain) emerged from a study of cytomegalovirus exposure and HLA in healthy donors. Study-wide findings and caveats: V- and J-gene trimming in TCR beta was tied to a missense DCLRE1C variant by an analysis performed later. Sequencing likely produced, as an artifact, a cluster of highly shared sequence variants. Among immune exposure information, only CMV serostatus was available. Per a prior analysis, the majority of TCR beta V segments were productive roughly 87% or roughly 30% of the time.

Turning to this clone: Its antigen is unknown.

Primers: 60 Vbeta forward and 13 Jbeta reverse. Produced via immunoSEQ multiplex PCR; TCRdb's table is partial and in-frame only. The sample yields 45,000 to 75,000 clones, roughly 70% seen once. In germline, CDR1 is SGDLS, CDR2 YYNGEE. This CDR3 region has 18 residues. The V gene lost 0 bases and the J gene lost 3 bases, with 19 bases spanning the gap. The receptor's source is a woman between 55 and 75 years old in good health and CMV-seropositive. The chain recombines TRBV9 with TRBJ2-1; D may be TRBD1 (6 bases). Material: PBMCs. The CDR3, as DNA: TGTGCCAGCAGCGTAGCCGAGGGACAAACACGCCTCTACAATGAGCAGTTCTTC. Protein sequence: CASSVAEGQTRLYNEQFF.